Described below is a single T cell receptor (beta chain) sequence and its context. The antigen is undetermined. The data derive from a study of cytomegalovirus exposure and HLA in healthy donors. Study-wide context: The Caucasian-associated ancestry cluster contained 65% to 85% of the approximately 390 genotyped donors. Study results and caveats: In terms of immune exposure information, only CMV serostatus was available. Accurate prediction of HLA-A and HLA-B alleles (for most subjects) was reportedly achieved from TCR beta sequences.

A multiplex PCR was run with 60 Vbeta primers and 13 Jbeta primers. Sequencing was performed with immunoSEQ multiplex PCR; in TCRdb, only in-frame clones are kept and a portion is missing. The sample comprises around 97,000 clones, around 61% of which are singletons, and approximately 3.5% rests with the top ten. CDR1 is MNHNS and CDR2 is SASEGT in the germline V gene. The CDR3 totals 13 residues. Trimming left V 1 base short and J 7 bases short, with 8 bases between. In nominal health when sampled, donors likely had unrecorded immune exposures nonetheless. This clonotype was sampled from a woman aged 50 to 60 in good health and CMV-seronegative. The chain joins TRBV6-1 to TRBJ1-5, with D possibly being TRBD1 (6 bases). The specimen sequenced was PBMCs. In DNA form, the CDR3 reads TGTGCCAGCAGTGAAGGTGGGGGCCAGCCCCAGCATTTT. This gives the protein CASSEGGGQPQHF.